The clone carrying this T cell receptor beta chain has more than one count but fewer than ten. Its antigen is not known. The source of the sample is a study of T cells after yellow fever vaccination. Study details: With SMART-Seq v4 Ultra Low Input, the fractions containing low cell numbers were prepared. Points from the study as a whole: One caveat is that FACS-sorted repertoires could contain abundant clonotypes contaminating from the bulk population. A weaker but faster secondary response was observed, peaking on day 5 versus 15. Most clones from primary vaccination resurfaced after the booster (under 97% CD4, 88% CD8).

TCRdb called the 5' RACE reads again in MiXCR, with one record for every CDR3 protein. The data show 300,000 or so distinct CDR3 sequences, with approximately 12% seen just once and roughly 0.5% held by the top ten. The origin of this receptor is a young man who received the YFV17D yellow fever vaccine. The sequences come from CD4+ T cells sorted from PBMCs, collected 45 days after the yellow fever booster vaccination.

This chain's CDR3 is CSARPGQGWFNSPLHF. In DNA form, the CDR3 reads TGCAGTGCTAGGCCGGGACAGGGGTGGTTTAATTCACCCCTCCACTTT. J is TRBJ1-6 and V is TRBV20-1; 10 nucleotides agree with TRBD1. With 3 bases clipped from V and 6 bases from J, the junction kept 8 bases outside the gene matches. Germline V lookup: CDR1 DFQATT, CDR2 SNEGSKA (reference sequence). The CDR3 is 16 amino acids.